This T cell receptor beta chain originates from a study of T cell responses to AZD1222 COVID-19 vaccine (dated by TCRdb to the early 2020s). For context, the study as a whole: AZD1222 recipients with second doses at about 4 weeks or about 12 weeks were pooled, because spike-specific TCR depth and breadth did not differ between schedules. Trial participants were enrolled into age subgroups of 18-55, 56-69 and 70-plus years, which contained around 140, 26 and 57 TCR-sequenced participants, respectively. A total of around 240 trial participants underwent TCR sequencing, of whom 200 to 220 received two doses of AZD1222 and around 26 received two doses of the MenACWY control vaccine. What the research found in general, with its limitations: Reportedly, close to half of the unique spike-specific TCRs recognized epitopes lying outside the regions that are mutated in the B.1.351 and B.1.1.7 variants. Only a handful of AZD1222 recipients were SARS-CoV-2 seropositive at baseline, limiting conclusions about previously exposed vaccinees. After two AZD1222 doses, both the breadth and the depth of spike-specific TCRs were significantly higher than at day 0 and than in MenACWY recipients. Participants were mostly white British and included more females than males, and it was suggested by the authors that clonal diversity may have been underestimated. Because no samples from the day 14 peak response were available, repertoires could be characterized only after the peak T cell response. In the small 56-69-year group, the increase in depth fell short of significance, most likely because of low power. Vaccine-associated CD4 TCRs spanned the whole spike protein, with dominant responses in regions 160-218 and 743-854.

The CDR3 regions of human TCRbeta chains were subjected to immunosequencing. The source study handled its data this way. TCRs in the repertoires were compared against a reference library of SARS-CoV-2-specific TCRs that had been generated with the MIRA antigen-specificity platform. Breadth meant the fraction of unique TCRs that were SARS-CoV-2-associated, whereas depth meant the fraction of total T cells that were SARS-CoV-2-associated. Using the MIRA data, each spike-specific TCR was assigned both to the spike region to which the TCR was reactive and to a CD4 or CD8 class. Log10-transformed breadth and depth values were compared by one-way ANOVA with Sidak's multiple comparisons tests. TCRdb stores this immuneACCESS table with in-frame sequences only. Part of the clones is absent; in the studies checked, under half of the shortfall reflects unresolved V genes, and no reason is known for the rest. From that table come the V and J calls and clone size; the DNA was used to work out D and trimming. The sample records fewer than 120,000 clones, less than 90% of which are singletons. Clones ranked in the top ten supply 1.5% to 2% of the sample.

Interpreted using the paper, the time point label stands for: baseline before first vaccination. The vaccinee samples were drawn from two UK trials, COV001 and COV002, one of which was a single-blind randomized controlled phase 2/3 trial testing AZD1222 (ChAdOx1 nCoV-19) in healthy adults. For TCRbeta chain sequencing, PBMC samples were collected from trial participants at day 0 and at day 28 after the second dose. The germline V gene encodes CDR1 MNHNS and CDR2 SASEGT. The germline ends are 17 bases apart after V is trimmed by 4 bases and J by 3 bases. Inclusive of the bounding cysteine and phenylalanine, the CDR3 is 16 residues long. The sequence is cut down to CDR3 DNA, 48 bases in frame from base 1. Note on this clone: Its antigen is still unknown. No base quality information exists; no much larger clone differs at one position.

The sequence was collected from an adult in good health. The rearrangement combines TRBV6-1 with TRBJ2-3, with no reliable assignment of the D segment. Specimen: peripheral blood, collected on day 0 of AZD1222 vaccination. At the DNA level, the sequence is TGTGCCAGCAGTGTAACACCCCGTAGGATTACAGATACGCAGTATTTT. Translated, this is CASSVTPRRITDTQYF.